What follows are 30 T cell receptor beta chains derived from one specimen sequenced in a study of cytomegalovirus exposure and HLA in healthy donors. Repertoires were generated with immunoSEQ multiplex PCR, while TCRdb's copy carries only in-frame clones and drops some. The sample lists 250,000 to 400,000 clones, around 90% occurring once. Sample: PBMCs. The receptors derive from a man aged 30-40 years in good health and CMV-seronegative.

The rearrangement uses TRBV6-1 and TRBJ1-5, with D unresolved. The CDR3 has 15 residues. Germline CDR1 MNHNS, CDR2 SASEGT. The V and J ends lost 2 bases and 1 base respectively, with 9 bases between them. CDR3 coding DNA: TGTGCCAGCAGTGAAATGAACTTCAGCAATCAGCCCCAGCATTTT. Protein sequence: CASSEMNFSNQPQHF.

The chain employs TRBV7-9 and TRBJ2-5; TRBD1 is a possible D gene (6 bases). The germline V and J ends were trimmed by 1 base and 0 bases, with 6 bases remaining between them. CDR3 length equals 14 residues. The V gene's germline CDR1 is SEHNR and CDR2 FQNEAQ (reference sequence). The DNA for the CDR3 is TGTGCCAGCAGCTTAGGACAGGACCAAGAGACCCAGTACTTC. This codes for CASSLGQDQETQYF.

The V and J genes are TRBV7-9 and TRBJ2-1; D not resolved. The CDR3 runs 14 residues. The V end lost 5 bases, the J end lost 7 bases, and 15 bases lay between the germline ends. From germline, CDR1 is SEHNR and CDR2 FQNEAQ (reference sequence). CDR3 protein: CASSPQLRANEQFF. The CDR3 coding sequence is TGTGCCAGCAGCCCCCAATTGCGAGCGAATGAGCAGTTCTTC.

V and J are TRBV5-1 and TRBJ2-3; 8 bases line up with TRBD2. The CDR3 loop spans 16 amino acids. Germline lookup yields CDR1 SGHRS and CDR2 YFSETQ. V dropped 0 bases and J dropped 1; count of bases not matched to a gene: 4. The DNA of the CDR3 is TGCGCCAGCAGCTTGGATCGGGGGGGGCGCACAGATACGCAGTATTTT. This codes for CASSLDRGGRTDTQYF.

The chain employs TRBV7-9 and TRBJ2-1; the match to TRBD2 covers 7 bases. The V segment lost 5 bases and the J segment 4 bases; nucleotides outside the gene matches: 11. The CDR3 length is 16 residues. The germline V gene has CDR1 SEHNR and CDR2 FQNEAQ (reference sequence). CDR3 nucleotide sequence: TGTGCCAGCAGCCCCACTCAGCGGGGCACATACAATGAGCAGTTCTTC. It codes for CASSPTQRGTYNEQFF.

The rearrangement uses TRBV4-1 and TRBJ1-5; D ambiguous. Between the trimmed V and J ends, which lost 2 bases and 0 bases, there was a span of 8 bases. Germline CDR1 and CDR2: MGHRA and YSYEKL. This CDR3 spans 15 amino acids. The DNA for the CDR3 is TGCGCCAGCAGCCAACTCGGGAATAGCAATCAGCCCCAGCATTTT. Its translation is CASSQLGNSNQPQHF.

This chain uses TRBV5-1 with TRBJ1-6; D ambiguous. CDR1 is SGHRS and CDR2 is YFSETQ in the germline V gene. V lost 6 bases and J lost 8, with 18 bases in between. The CDR3 extends over 15 amino acids. Written as DNA, the CDR3 is TGCGCCAGCAAGCTAATGGGCTTTGCTGATTCACCCCTCCACTTT. Amino acid sequence: CASKLMGFADSPLHF.

The V gene is TRBV5-1, the J gene TRBJ2-2; TRBD1 might be the D (5 bases). This CDR3 is built from 15 residues. Trimming cost V 6 bases and J 4 bases, with 16 bases left between them. The V gene's germline CDR1 is SGHRS and CDR2 YFSETQ. CDR3 sequence (DNA): TGCGCCAGCAAGGGGAAGGCCTCGGGCACCGGGGAGCTGTTTTTT. Protein sequence: CASKGKASGTGELFF.

This clone was counted once. CDR3 loop: CASSLLVVEGIGGYEQYF. The CDR3 DNA follows: TGTGCCAGCAGCTTACTGGTCGTGGAGGGGATCGGAGGCTACGAGCAGTACTTC. The chain has TRBV11-2 and TRBJ2-7, with D perhaps TRBD2 (6 bases). Germline CDR1 reads SGHAT; CDR2 reads FQNNGV. Trimming cost V 2 bases and J 3 bases, with 23 bases left between them. The CDR3 totals 18 residues.

This chain joins TRBV4-3 and TRBJ2-3; 8 bases line up with TRBD2. The ends lost 0 bases at V and 5 bases at J; junction bases unmatched: 7. The V gene's germline CDR1 is LGHNA and CDR2 YSLEER. The CDR3 has 16 amino acids. In DNA, the CDR3 is TGCGCCAGCAGCCAAGATTCTGGCGGGGGGCTAGATACGCAGTATTTT. Translated: CASSQDSGGGLDTQYF.

The CDR3 reads CASRGTGGSSYEQYF. CDR3 bases: TGTGCCAGCAGAGGGACAGGGGGATCCTCCTACGAGCAGTACTTC. The chain couples TRBV6-1 to TRBJ2-7, with TRBD1 matching 11 bases. The CDR3 runs 15 residues. V gave up 6 bases and J gave up 0 bases; unmatched junction bases: 4. Germline CDR1 and CDR2: MNHNS and SASEGT.

The chain links TRBV19 to TRBJ1-1; maybe TRBD1 (6 bases). The CDR3 consists of 14 residues. The V gene's germline CDR1 is LNHDA and CDR2 SQIVND (reference sequence). V lost 7 bases and J lost 0, with 12 bases in between. CDR3 in amino acids: CASTYGTLNTEAFF. The CDR3 DNA sequence: TGTGCCAGTACCTACGGGACATTGAACACTGAAGCTTTCTTT.

V and J are TRBV7-2 and TRBJ2-5, with a possible D match to TRBD2 (6 bases). Germline V gene lookup returns CDR1 SGHTA and CDR2 FQGNSA. The CDR3 runs to 16 residues. Trimming stripped 1 base from V and 5 bases from J, with 17 bases between. This chain's CDR3 is CASSLGVEARGETQYF. CDR3 DNA: TGTGCCAGCAGCTTAGGAGTTGAGGCGCGGGGCGAGACCCAGTACTTC.

This clone has just one count. V gene TRBV2 combines with J gene TRBJ2-3; 10 bases are a match to TRBD2. V lost 6 bases, J lost 2 bases, and 8 bases stayed unmatched. CDR1 is SNHLY, CDR2 FYNNEI, per germline. This CDR3 has 16 amino acids. This CDR3 is CASRGASGGLTDTQYF. The CDR3 nucleotides are TGTGCCAGCAGGGGGGCTAGCGGGGGCCTCACAGATACGCAGTATTTT.

The chain couples TRBV10-1 to TRBJ2-7; D is possibly TRBD1 (5 bases). Germline V CDR1 and CDR2: WNHNN, SYGVQD (reference sequence). Between the trimmed V and J ends, which lost 2 bases and 7 bases, there was a span of 15 bases. The CDR3 has 14 residues. DNA for the CDR3: TGCGCCAGCAGTGAGCCTGGTTATGGGGCAGAGCAGTACTTC. Translating gives CASSEPGYGAEQYF.

The rearrangement links TRBV5-1 to TRBJ2-7; TRBD1 matches 8 bases. From germline, CDR1 is SGHRS and CDR2 YFSETQ. This CDR3 comprises 16 residues. Trimming at V came to 0 bases and at J to 3 bases, leaving 8 bases not matched to a gene. Here the CDR3 reads CASSLAYRGLNYEQYF. CDR3 coding DNA: TGCGCCAGCAGCTTGGCCTACAGGGGGTTAAACTACGAGCAGTACTTC.

This clone was detected once. This rearrangement joins TRBV19 to TRBJ1-2; D is possibly TRBD1 (6 bases). This CDR3 has 13 residues. Trimming took 10 bases from V and 2 from J, leaving 14 bases between them. From germline, CDR1 is LNHDA and CDR2 SQIVND (reference sequence). The DNA of the CDR3 is TGTGCCACCACATCCAGGGGAAACTATGGCTACACCTTC. As protein: CATTSRGNYGYTF.

This chain connects TRBV4-2 to TRBJ2-5, with 7 nucleotides matching TRBD2. The V segment lost 4 bases and the J segment 0 bases; nucleotides outside the gene matches: 5. Germline V gene sequence: CDR1 LGHNA, CDR2 YNFKEQ. The CDR3 contains 15 residues. CDR3 in DNA: TGTGCCAGCAGCCGAGCAAGCGGGAACCAAGAGACCCAGTACTTC. It yields the protein CASSRASGNQETQYF.

The V call is TRBV2, the J call TRBJ2-3; tentatively, D is TRBD1 (6 bases). CDR1 and CDR2 (germline): SNHLY, FYNNEI. V was shortened by 3 bases and J by 2 bases, with 18 bases between the two germline ends. This CDR3 contains 17 residues. In DNA form, the CDR3 reads TGTGCCAGCAGTGACACGGGACACAGGACAATCACAGATACGCAGTATTTT. It yields the protein CASSDTGHRTITDTQYF.

V and J are TRBV11-2 and TRBJ2-2; 7 nucleotides agree with TRBD1. Per the germline V gene, CDR1 is SGHAT and CDR2 is FQNNGV. Trimming removed 3 bases from V and 3 bases from J; junction bases left unmatched: 7. CDR3 length: 16 amino acids. CDR3 residues: CASSLRQGFYTGELFF. The CDR3 DNA is TGTGCCAGCAGCTTGCGACAGGGATTTTACACCGGGGAGCTGTTTTTT.

This chain links TRBV6-5 with TRBJ1-2; TRBD1 matches at 7 bases. Losses at the gene ends were 5 bases for V and 1 base for J; bases not matched to a gene: 7. Germline CDR1 and CDR2: MNHEY and SVGAGI. The CDR3 totals 15 residues. The CDR3 nucleotides are TGTGCCAGCAGTCCTTCACAGGGGATTAACTATGGCTACACCTTC. This codes for CASSPSQGINYGYTF.

This chain joins TRBV11-2 and TRBJ2-1; TRBD2 matches 14 bases. The CDR3 totals 16 residues. The V gene's germline CDR1 is SGHAT and CDR2 FQNNGV. V lost 5 bases and J lost 10; bases outside the gene matches: 10. CDR3 DNA sequence: TGTGCCAGCAGCGCCCGGACTAGCGGGGGGCCCATCGAGCAGTTCTTC. It is translated as CASSARTSGGPIEQFF.

The rearrangement joins TRBV6-5 to TRBJ2-7, with TRBD1 matching 9 bases. This CDR3 comprises 14 residues. Germline values: CDR1 MNHEY, CDR2 SVGAGI. Germline trimming cut 6 bases from V and 5 bases from J; bases unmatched to any gene: 8. The CDR3 DNA follows: TGTGCCAGCAGCTTCAGGGACAGGGTCCACGAGCAGTACTTC. Translated: CASSFRDRVHEQYF.

In nucleotides, the CDR3 is TGTGCCAGCAGCTCAACCTTGCGTTACACTGAAGCTTTCTTT. Its protein product is CASSSTLRYTEAFF. V gene TRBV7-9 combines with J gene TRBJ1-1; D gene uncertain. Looked up from germline, CDR1 is SEHNR and CDR2 is FQNEAQ (reference sequence). This CDR3 contains 14 residues. V was cut by 4 bases and J by 3 bases, with 12 bases left in between. Full variable domain (remainder filled in from reference TRBV7-9 and TRBJ1-1): DTGVSQNPRHKITKRGQNVTFRCDPISEHNRLYWYRQTLGQGPEFLTYFQNEAQLEKSRLLSDRFSAERPKGSFSTLEIQRTEQGDSAMYLCASSSTLRYTEAFFGQGTRLTVV.

The chain couples TRBV19 to TRBJ1-2, with 8 nucleotides matching TRBD1. The CDR3 sequence is 13 residues long. Germline-derived CDR1 and CDR2 are LNHDA and SQIVND (reference sequence). The trim removed 2 bases at V and 7 bases at J, leaving 3 bases unmatched. This CDR3 reads CASSITGGFGYTF. The CDR3 bases are TGTGCCAGTAGTATAACAGGGGGGTTTGGCTACACCTTC.

As for this clone: This same CDR3 is encoded by further DNA sequences in the sample. The V and J genes are TRBV5-1 and TRBJ2-1, with 10 bases fitting TRBD1. Germline V lookup: CDR1 SGHRS, CDR2 YFSETQ. J gave up 7 bases and V 4 bases, and 8 bases lay outside the gene matches. CDR3 size: 15 residues. The CDR3: CASSPRDRGLNEQFF. The CDR3 nucleotides read TGCGCCAGCAGCCCCCGGGACAGGGGTCTGAATGAGCAGTTCTTC.

The V and J genes are TRBV2 and TRBJ1-3; 7 positions agree with TRBD1. J was trimmed by 1 base and V by 5 bases; bases with no gene match: 5. CDR3 length: 15 residues. Per the germline V gene, CDR1 is SNHLY and CDR2 is FYNNEI. This chain's CDR3 is CASSPQGTSGNTIYF. The CDR3 DNA follows: TGTGCCAGCAGTCCACAGGGGACTTCTGGAAACACCATATATTTT. Variable domain in full (rest from reference TRBV2 and TRBJ1-3): EPEVTQTPSHQVTQMGQEVILRCVPISNHLYFYWYRQILGQKVEFLVSFYNNEISEKSEIFDDQFSVERPDGSNFTLKIRSTKLEDSAMYFCASSPQGTSGNTIYFGEGSWLTVV.

The V call is TRBV9, the J call TRBJ1-1; D call uncertain. The V gene lost 3 bases and the J gene lost 1 base, with 7 bases spanning the gap. The CDR3 sequence is 13 residues long. Germline V gene lookup returns CDR1 SGDLS and CDR2 YYNGEE. The CDR3 loop is CASSGHSNTEAFF. Written as DNA, the CDR3 is TGTGCCAGCAGCGGTCACTCGAACACTGAAGCTTTCTTT.

The rearrangement joins TRBV6-1 to TRBJ1-1; D is ambiguous. Germline V gives CDR1 MNHNS, CDR2 SASEGT. Trimming removed 8 bases from V and 10 bases from J, with 11 bases in between. The CDR3 contains 10 residues. The CDR3, as DNA: TGTGCCAGCGGAGTATCGCGAGCTTTCTTT. Protein product: CASGVSRAFF.

V usage is TRBV30 and J usage is TRBJ1-1, with D perhaps matching TRBD1 (5 bases). The germline CDR1 and CDR2 sequences are GTSNPN and SVGIG (reference sequence). The CDR3 is 12 residues long. The CDR3 protein is CALRGMNTEAFF. In DNA, the CDR3 is TGTGCTCTTCGGGGGATGAACACTGAAGCTTTCTTT.